This T cell receptor beta chain is from a study of T cell repertoires in cytomegalovirus infection. Background on the study: It was the public TCR beta signatures that indicated both CMV infection and matching HLA type. The study's findings and limits: HLA-C-restricted CMV-specific TCR beta clonotypes prevailed in the ex vivo response. CMV carriers with the relevant HLA were identified by cumulative public TCR beta family frequency.

TCRdb reprocessed the reads via MiXCR and lists one record per CDR3 protein. The sample lists hundreds of thousands of distinct CDR3 sequences, over 15% occurring once. As to this clonotype: Its target is unknown.

Trimming pared 2 bases from V and 11 bases from J, leaving 18 bases between. This CDR3 comprises 14 residues. Germline V lookup: CDR1 MGHRA, CDR2 YSYEKL. The receptor comes from a human donor in good health (CMV status not recorded). Some clones in this sample may be carry-over from other donors' samples. The chain has TRBV4-1 and TRBJ1-1; perhaps TRBD1 as D (5 bases). The sample consisted of PBMCs. DNA of the CDR3: TGCGCCAGCAGCCAAAGAACAGGTTTCGGAGAGGCTTTCTTT. It encodes CASSQRTGFGEAFF.